A selection of T cell receptor beta chains follows, all from one sample in a study of cytomegalovirus exposure and HLA in healthy donors. Generated by immunoSEQ multiplex PCR, the TCRdb table keeps only in-frame clones and is missing some. The table shows 130,000 to 150,000 clones, with 55% to 80% occurring only once. Sequenced material: PBMCs. These receptors originate from a human donor in good health. Each CDR3 is given with its conserved first and last residue. Fields, in order: CDR3 protein, CDR3 DNA, D gene, V gene, J gene, clone size. D genes are given only for firm matches. Some rows have no size entry. The others give once, few or many, or a class for an expanded clone.

CDR3 protein: CASSSTGGTNEKLFF; CDR3 DNA: TGTGCCAGCAGCTCGACAGGGGGGACTAATGAAAAACTGTTTTTT; D gene: TRBD1; V gene: TRBV7-2; J gene: TRBJ1-4; clone size: NA
CDR3 protein: CASSLATGSDGYTF; CDR3 DNA: TGTGCCAGCAGCTTGGCAACAGGGAGCGATGGCTACACCTTC; D gene: NA; V gene: TRBV13; J gene: TRBJ1-2; clone size: NA
CDR3 protein: CASSRAENIQYF; CDR3 DNA: TGTGCCAGCTCCCGCGCGGAAAACATTCAGTACTTC; D gene: NA; V gene: TRBV18; J gene: TRBJ2-4; clone size: few
CDR3 protein: CASSEITGSLDTIYF; CDR3 DNA: TGTGCCAGCAGTGAAATAACGGGATCCTTAGACACCATATATTTT; D gene: NA; V gene: TRBV2; J gene: TRBJ1-3; clone size: NA
CDR3 protein: CASTLESRATGELFF; CDR3 DNA: TGTGCCAGCACCCTTGAGTCCAGGGCCACCGGGGAGCTGTTTTTT; D gene: NA; V gene: TRBV5-4; J gene: TRBJ2-2; clone size: NA
CDR3 protein: CASSTGSGREKLFF; CDR3 DNA: TGTGCCAGCAGTACGGGATCCGGGCGGGAAAAACTGTTTTTT; D gene: NA; V gene: TRBV28; J gene: TRBJ1-4; clone size: NA
CDR3 protein: CASSRYWASSGNTIYF; CDR3 DNA: TGTGCCAGCAGCCGTTATTGGGCCAGCTCTGGAAACACCATATATTTT; D gene: NA; V gene: TRBV27; J gene: TRBJ1-3; clone size: NA
CDR3 protein: CASSEAVELGEQYF; CDR3 DNA: TGTGCCAGCAGTGAAGCCGTTGAACTCGGGGAGCAGTACTTC; D gene: NA; V gene: TRBV6-1; J gene: TRBJ2-7; clone size: NA
CDR3 protein: CASSKAGEYEQYF; CDR3 DNA: TGTGCCAGCAGCAAAGCGGGGGAATACGAGCAGTACTTC; D gene: TRBD2; V gene: TRBV28; J gene: TRBJ2-7; clone size: NA
CDR3 protein: CASSLSQRTGTVFYEQYF; CDR3 DNA: TGCGCCAGCAGCTTGTCCCAGAGGACCGGGACAGTCTTCTACGAGCAGTACTTC; D gene: TRBD1; V gene: TRBV5-1; J gene: TRBJ2-7; clone size: NA